The clone carrying this T cell receptor beta chain was observed once. Its antigen is currently unknown. This CDR3 comprises 13 residues. V was shortened by 0 bases and J by 7 bases, with 9 bases between the two germline ends. The germline CDR1 and CDR2 sequences are WNHNN and SYGVQD (reference sequence). Donors came from a validation cohort of 95 to 150 subjects, distinct from the first 666-subject cohort. The sample comes from a study of cytomegalovirus exposure and HLA in healthy donors. Study-level results: Investigators reported over 150 TCR beta chains as tied to cytomegalovirus. In vitro assays verified that three CMV-associated chains recognized CMV antigens specifically. Most TCRs appeared rarely, but some public TCRs recurred in many donors.

The table came from immunoSEQ multiplex PCR; TCRdb's copy has only in-frame clones and leaves some out. This repertoire shows about 160,000 clones, 75% to 90% found once; its top ten account for around 2%. The specimen was PBMCs. The clonotype comes from a woman aged 18-35 years in good health and CMV-seronegative. V gene TRBV10-1 combines with J gene TRBJ1-1; the D is unclear. The CDR3 is CASSESNSFEAFF. CDR3 nucleotide sequence: TGCGCCAGCAGTGAGTCGAACAGCTTTGAAGCTTTCTTT.